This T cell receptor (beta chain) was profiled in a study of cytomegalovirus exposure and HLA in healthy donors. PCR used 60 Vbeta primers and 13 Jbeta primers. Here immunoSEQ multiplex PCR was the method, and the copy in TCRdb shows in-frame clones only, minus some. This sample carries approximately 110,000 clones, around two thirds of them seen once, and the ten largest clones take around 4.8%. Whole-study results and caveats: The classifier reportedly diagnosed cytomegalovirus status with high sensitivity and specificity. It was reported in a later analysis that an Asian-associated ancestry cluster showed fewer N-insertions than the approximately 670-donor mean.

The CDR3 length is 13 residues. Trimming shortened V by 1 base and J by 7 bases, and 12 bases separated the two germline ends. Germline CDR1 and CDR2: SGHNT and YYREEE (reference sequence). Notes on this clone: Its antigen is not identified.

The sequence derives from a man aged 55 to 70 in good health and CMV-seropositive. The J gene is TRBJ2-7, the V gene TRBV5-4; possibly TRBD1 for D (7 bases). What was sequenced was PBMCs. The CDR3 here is CASSLSSGGEQYF. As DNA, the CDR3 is TGTGCCAGCAGCTTGTCATCAGGGGGGGAGCAGTACTTC.